A single sample is the source of the 26 T cell receptor beta chains below, sequenced in a study of OX40 agonist ivuxolimab in advanced cancers. Sequencing was performed with immunoSEQ multiplex PCR; in TCRdb, only in-frame clones are kept and a portion is missing. The sample gives tens of thousands of clones, nearly 90% of which show up once; about 0.31% is in the top ten. Sample: CD4+ or CD8+ T cells sorted from blood, taken in a trial of the OX40 agonist ivuxolimab. These TCRs come from an adult with an advanced solid tumor such as melanoma, head and neck, liver or kidney cancer.

The chain recombines TRBV6-5 with TRBJ1-2; no clear D gene. There are 14 residues in the CDR3. CDR1 and CDR2 from the germline V gene are MNHEY and SVGAGI. V lost 5 bases, J lost 2 bases, and 12 bases lay in between. In DNA form, the CDR3 reads TGTGCCAGCAGTATAACAAAAGGGAACTATGGCTACACCTTC. Amino acid sequence: CASSITKGNYGYTF.

This rearrangement joins TRBV7-8 to TRBJ1-2, with 10 nucleotides matching TRBD1. The ends lost 0 bases at V and 8 bases at J; junction bases unmatched: 6. Germline V lookup: CDR1 SGHVS, CDR2 FQNEAQ. The CDR3 is 15 residues long. The CDR3 reads CASSLAGQGTGGYTF. The DNA for the CDR3 is TGTGCCAGCAGCTTAGCGGGACAGGGGACGGGAGGCTACACCTTC.

This chain connects TRBV28 to TRBJ1-2; 9 bases map to TRBD1. V trimming: 5 bases; J trimming: 5 bases; junction bases outside the gene matches: 9. The CDR3 spans 15 residues. Germline CDR1 MDHEN, CDR2 SYDVKM. CDR3 in amino acids: CASSPPSTGGYGYTF. CDR3 DNA: TGTGCCAGCAGTCCCCCCTCGACAGGGGGGTATGGCTACACCTTC.

The CDR3 sequence is CASRASTVSYEQYF. The CDR3 DNA follows: TGTGCCAGTAGAGCCTCGACAGTCTCCTACGAGCAGTACTTC. This chain uses TRBV19 with TRBJ2-7; D perhaps matches TRBD1 (5 bases). V lost 6 bases and J lost 0, with 12 bases in between. CDR1 LNHDA and CDR2 SQIVND come from the germline V gene (reference sequence). The CDR3 is 14 amino acids.

This chain uses TRBV18 with TRBJ2-5; 7 bases are shared with TRBD1. The CDR3 extends over 15 amino acids. Trimming removed 3 bases from V and 1 base from J; junction bases left unmatched: 5. Germline V gene lookup returns CDR1 KGHSH and CDR2 LQKENI. CDR3 region: CASSPSGGAQETQYF. In DNA, the CDR3 is TGTGCCAGCTCACCCTCAGGGGGAGCCCAAGAGACCCAGTACTTC.

This sequence joins TRBV15 and TRBJ1-5; no clear D gene. Germline loops: CDR1 LNHNV, CDR2 YYDKDF (reference sequence). The CDR3 length is 14 residues. V lost 3 bases to trimming and J lost 3 bases, with 9 bases between them. The CDR3 DNA follows: TGTGCCACCAGCAGTGGGCACCTCAATCAGCCCCAGCATTTT. This codes for CATSSGHLNQPQHF. Based on the CDR3 plus reference TRBV15 and TRBJ1-5, the full variable domain is DAMVIQNPRYQVTQFGKPVTLSCSQTLNHNVMYWYQQKSSQAPKLLFHYYDKDFNNEADTPDNFQSRRPNTSFCFLDIRSPGLGDTAMYLCATSSGHLNQPQHFGDGTRLSIL.

This clone came up once. The CDR3: CASSETGAYNEQFF. CDR3 nucleotide sequence: TGTGCCAGCAGCGAAACAGGGGCCTACAATGAGCAGTTCTTC. The chain uses TRBV7-6 and TRBJ2-1, with TRBD1 matching 7 bases. The V gene end was trimmed by 5 bases and the J gene end by 2 bases; junction bases not matched to a gene: 3. The CDR3 consists of 14 residues. CDR1 and CDR2 (germline): SGHVS, FNYEAQ.

The rearrangement joins TRBV9 to TRBJ2-5, with D unclear. Trimming left V 2 bases short and J 3 bases short, with 2 bases between. Germline CDR1 SGDLS, CDR2 YYNGEE. This CDR3 spans 11 amino acids. The CDR3 coding sequence is TGTGCCAGCAGCGTTGAAGAGACCCAGTACTTC. As protein: CASSVEETQYF.

This sequence joins TRBV5-1 and TRBJ2-3; 11 bases are a match to TRBD1. CDR3 length equals 16 residues. Germline V gives CDR1 SGHRS, CDR2 YFSETQ. V gave up 4 bases and J gave up 2 bases; unmatched junction bases: 6. CDR3 residues: CASSAGTGGYTDTQYF. Here the CDR3 DNA reads TGCGCCAGCAGCGCCGGGACAGGGGGGTACACAGATACGCAGTATTTT.

The chain employs TRBV19 and TRBJ1-5; TRBD1 matches 7 bases. The CDR3 is 14 amino acids. V trimming: 10 bases; J trimming: 6 bases; junction bases outside the gene matches: 12. Germline lookup yields CDR1 LNHDA and CDR2 SQIVND (reference sequence). As DNA, the CDR3 is TGTGCCACCTACCAGGGGGGCGCGGGTCAGCCCCAGCATTTT. As protein: CATYQGGAGQPQHF.

V usage is TRBV5-1 and J usage is TRBJ2-7, with D maybe TRBD2 (6 bases). This CDR3 has 15 amino acids. Trimming pared 0 bases from V and 5 bases from J, leaving 15 bases between. Germline values: CDR1 SGHRS, CDR2 YFSETQ. The chain's CDR3 is CASSLAGGLVHEQYF. CDR3 DNA sequence: TGCGCCAGCAGCTTGGCTGGGGGGTTGGTCCACGAGCAGTACTTC.

The rearrangement links TRBV14 to TRBJ2-7; D perhaps matches TRBD2 (6 bases). V was cut by 4 bases and J by 8 bases, with 12 bases left in between. The germline V gene encodes CDR1 SGHDN and CDR2 FVKESK. The CDR3 contains 12 residues. In DNA form, the CDR3 reads TGTGCCAGCAGCCCGACTAGTGGAAAGCAGTACTTC. It codes for CASSPTSGKQYF.

This chain joins TRBV30 and TRBJ1-4; D is uncertain. With 0 bases removed from V and 0 bases from J, the gap between germline ends came to 5 bases. This CDR3 region has 14 residues. Germline V gives CDR1 GTSNPN, CDR2 SVGIG (reference sequence). The CDR3, as DNA: TGTGCCTGGAGTGTACGGACAACTAATGAAAAACTGTTTTTT. The encoded protein is CAWSVRTTNEKLFF.

The V and J genes are TRBV4-2 and TRBJ2-3, with TRBD1 identical over 9 bases. The V gene end was trimmed by 0 bases and the J gene end by 3 bases; junction bases not matched to a gene: 4. Germline CDR1 is LGHNA and CDR2 is YNFKEQ. The CDR3 consists of 16 residues. CDR3 protein: CASSQEQGAGTDTQYF. The CDR3 nucleotides are TGTGCCAGCAGCCAAGAACAGGGGGCGGGAACAGATACGCAGTATTTT.

This clone was observed once. The chain employs TRBV14 and TRBJ1-2; TRBD1 matches 7 bases. The CDR3 has 14 residues. J gave up 4 bases and V 2 bases, and 4 bases lay outside the gene matches. CDR1 is SGHDN, CDR2 FVKESK, per germline. CDR3 residues: CASSQLQGSYGYTF. CDR3 bases: TGTGCCAGCAGCCAACTACAGGGGAGCTATGGCTACACCTTC.

The chain uses TRBV7-9 and TRBJ2-5, with D tentatively TRBD2 (5 bases). Germline V gene data show CDR1 as SEHNR and CDR2 as FQNEAQ (reference sequence). Trimming removed 1 base at V and 4 bases at J, with 13 bases between. The CDR3 runs to 15 residues. CDR3 coding DNA: TGTGCCAGCAGCTTAGGGGGAGCCGTCGGAGAGACCCAGTACTTC. Its translation: CASSLGGAVGETQYF.

This clone occurred a few times. The chain recombines TRBV21-1 with TRBJ1-1. TRBV21-1 is deemed a pseudogene. The CDR3 runs to 12 residues. The CDR3 sequence: CASSKSRGVAFF. The CDR3 bases are TGTGCCAGCAGCAAATCGAGGGGGGTAGCTTTCTTT.

This clone has a single count. The gene calls are TRBV6-5 and TRBJ1-2, with D tentatively TRBD1 (6 bases). This CDR3 comprises 12 residues. Germline CDR1 reads MNHEY; CDR2 reads SVGAGI. V shed 10 bases and J shed 7 bases, with 16 bases lying between them. The CDR3 is CATGGGAGGYTF. The CDR3 DNA reads as TGTGCCACCGGTGGGGGGGCCGGTGGCTACACCTTC.

The chain links TRBV11-3 to TRBJ1-6, with D perhaps matching TRBD1 (6 bases). The V end lost 2 bases, the J end lost 6 bases, and 11 bases lay between the germline ends. The CDR3 sequence is 15 residues long. Germline V gene lookup returns CDR1 SGHNT and CDR2 YENEEA. In DNA, the CDR3 is TGTGCCAGCAGCTTAAAGATACAGGGTAATTCACCCCTCCACTTT. This encodes CASSLKIQGNSPLHF.

This chain uses TRBV19 with TRBJ1-1; D gene ambiguous. V gave up 5 bases and J gave up 1 base, with 5 bases separating them. The germline CDR1 and CDR2 sequences are LNHDA and SQIVND (reference sequence). The CDR3 consists of 12 residues. As DNA, the CDR3 is TGTGCCAGTAGTGTAAGGAACACTGAAGCTTTCTTT. Translation gives CASSVRNTEAFF.

CDR3 amino acids: CASSPRFSGVNTGELFF. The CDR3 DNA reads as TGTGCCAGCAGCCCCCGTTTTTCGGGGGTAAACACCGGGGAGCTGTTTTTT. This chain links TRBV9 with TRBJ2-2, with TRBD2 as a possible D gene (6 bases). In germline, CDR1 is SGDLS, CDR2 YYNGEE. V lost 4 bases and J 2 bases, leaving 18 bases between the germline ends. The CDR3 contains 17 residues.

This clone is a singleton in its sample. J is TRBJ2-3 and V is TRBV7-3; no firm D call. Looked up from germline, CDR1 is SGHTA and CDR2 is FQGTGA. V was cut by 2 bases and J by 0 bases, with 6 bases left in between. The CDR3 runs to 14 residues. The CDR3 DNA reads TGTGCCAGCAGCTTAGGTCTTAGCACAGATACGCAGTATTTT. Protein product: CASSLGLSTDTQYF.

About this clone itself: This sample includes further DNA sequences coding for the same CDR3. The V call is TRBV18, the J call TRBJ1-6; possibly TRBD1 for D (5 bases). This CDR3 contains 15 residues. The V gene's germline CDR1 is KGHSH and CDR2 LQKENI. Trimming took off 0 bases at V and 13 bases at J, with 16 bases between the two ends. This CDR3 reads CASSPPGGGGTPLHF. The CDR3 coding sequence is TGTGCCAGCTCACCACCGGGAGGCGGAGGGACGCCCCTCCACTTT.

The chain is built from TRBV5-4 and TRBJ2-5; D may be TRBD2 (7 bases). The germline V gene encodes CDR1 SGHNT and CDR2 YYREEE (reference sequence). The ends were cut back, 4 bases at V and 5 bases at J, with 18 bases in the middle. The CDR3 has 15 amino acids. Here the CDR3 DNA reads TGTGCCAGCAGCCGAGGGGGGGGGCCAGGGGAGACCCAGTACTTC. Protein sequence: CASSRGGGPGETQYF. Full variable domain (remainder filled in from reference TRBV5-4 and TRBJ2-5): ETGVTQSPTHLIKTRGQQVTLRCSSQSGHNTVSWYQQALGQGPQFIFQYYREEENGRGNFPPRFSGLQFPNYSSELNVNALELDDSALYLCASSRGGGPGETQYFGPGTRLLVL.

The rearrangement uses TRBV19 and TRBJ1-1; 7 bases align to TRBD1. Germline assignment: CDR1 LNHDA and CDR2 SQIVND (reference sequence). The J segment lost 0 bases and the V segment lost 6 bases, leaving 7 bases of the junction unmatched. This CDR3 comprises 15 residues. The CDR3 is CASSQLDRLNTEAFF. The CDR3 coding sequence is TGTGCCAGTAGCCAACTGGACAGGTTGAACACTGAAGCTTTCTTT.

The chain uses TRBV27 and TRBJ1-2; D perhaps matches TRBD1 (5 bases). This CDR3 has 13 residues. The V gene lost 3 bases and the J gene lost 4 bases, with 9 bases spanning the gap. CDR1 MNHEY and CDR2 SMNVEV come from the germline V gene (reference sequence). The chain's CDR3 is CASSLAGTYGYTF. CDR3 DNA sequence: TGTGCCAGCAGTTTGGCAGGGACCTATGGCTACACCTTC.